This note documents a single TCR beta chain sequence. This sample was taken from a study of blood T cell repertoires in COVID-19. On the study more broadly: COVID-19 samples, acute and convalescent, were from the United States, Italy and Spain. In each case, the material was cDNA or gDNA derived from T cells, B-cell-depleted T cells, or PBMCs.

Trimming removed 6 bases from V and 5 bases from J, with 6 bases in between. CDR3 length: 11 residues. Germline loops: CDR1 SGHRS, CDR2 YFSETQ. Original handling: Reference gene primers were amplified, and this amplification served to estimate nucleated cell counts. Repertoires were generated with immunoSEQ multiplex PCR, while TCRdb's copy carries only in-frame clones and drops some. V, J and clone size derive from that table, while D and trimming were established from the DNA sequence. The sample yields under 400,000 clones, 90% seen once. The material sequenced was peripheral blood. The rearrangement uses TRBV5-1 and TRBJ2-1, with D unresolved. The clonotype comes from a man in his late teens or twenties with active or convalescent COVID-19. CDR3 in DNA: TGCGCCAGCACACGGGACAATGAGCAGTTCTTC. Translated, it gives CASTRDNEQFF.